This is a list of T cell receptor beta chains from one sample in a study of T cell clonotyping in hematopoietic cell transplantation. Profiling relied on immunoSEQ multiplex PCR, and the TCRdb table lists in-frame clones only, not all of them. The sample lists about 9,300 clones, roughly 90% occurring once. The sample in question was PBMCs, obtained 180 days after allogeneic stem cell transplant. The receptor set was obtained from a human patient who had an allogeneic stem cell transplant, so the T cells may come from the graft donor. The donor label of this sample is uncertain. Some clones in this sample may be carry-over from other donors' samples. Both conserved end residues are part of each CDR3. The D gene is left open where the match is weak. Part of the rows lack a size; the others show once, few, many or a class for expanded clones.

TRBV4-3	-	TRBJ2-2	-	CASSRRGQIYTGELFF	TGCGCCAGCAGCCGGAGGGGACAGATATACACCGGGGAGCTGTTTTTT
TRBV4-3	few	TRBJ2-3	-	CASSLQRTGTDTQYF	TGCGCCAGCAGCCTTCAGAGGACCGGCACAGATACGCAGTATTTT
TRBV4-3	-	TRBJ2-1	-	CASSQDSPGAGNEQFF	TGCGCCAGCAGCCAAGATTCGCCGGGGGCGGGCAATGAGCAGTTCTTC
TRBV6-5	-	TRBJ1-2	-	CASRGGGLFYGYTF	TGTGCCAGCAGGGGCGGGGGCCTGTTTTATGGCTACACCTTC
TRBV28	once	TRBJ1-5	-	CASSIPQSGYSNQPQHF	TGTGCCAGCAGTATACCACAGTCGGGTTATAGCAATCAGCCCCAGCATTTT
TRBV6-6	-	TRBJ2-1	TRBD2	CASREGLAGYNEQFF	TGTGCCAGCAGAGAGGGACTAGCGGGGTACAATGAGCAGTTCTTC
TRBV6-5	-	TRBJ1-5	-	CASSSEYNQPQHF	TGTGCCAGCAGTTCCGAGTACAACCAGCCCCAGCATTTT
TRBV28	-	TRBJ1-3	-	CAISDGGSGNTIYF	TGTGCCATATCGGACGGTGGCTCTGGAAACACCATATATTTT
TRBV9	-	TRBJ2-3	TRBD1	CASSVTGDSTDTQYF	TGTGCCAGCAGCGTTACAGGGGATAGCACAGATACGCAGTATTTT
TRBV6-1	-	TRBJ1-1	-	CASSEVGVPRTEAFF	TGTGCCAGCAGTGAAGTTGGGGTTCCTAGAACTGAAGCTTTCTTT
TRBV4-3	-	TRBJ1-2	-	CASSQAEGVGGYTF	TGCGCCAGCAGCCAGGCTGAGGGGGTAGGTGGCTACACCTTC
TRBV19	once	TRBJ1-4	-	CASSWTLRVNEKLFF	TGTGCCAGTAGTTGGACTCTCAGGGTAAATGAAAAACTGTTTTTT
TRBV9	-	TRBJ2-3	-	CASSVTTDTQYF	TGTGCCAGCAGCGTAACTACAGATACGCAGTATTTT
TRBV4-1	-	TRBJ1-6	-	CASSPWTDPNSPLHF	TGCGCCAGCAGCCCTTGGACAGATCCTAATTCACCCCTCCACTTT
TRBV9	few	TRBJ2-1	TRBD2	CASNGGARGNEQFF	TGTGCCAGCAACGGGGGGGCCCGGGGCAATGAGCAGTTCTTC
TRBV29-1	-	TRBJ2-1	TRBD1	CSVASGGGVSYNEQFF	TGCAGCGTCGCCTCAGGGGGCGGGGTGTCCTACAATGAGCAGTTCTTC
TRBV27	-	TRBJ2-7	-	CASSLAHSYEQYF	TGTGCCAGCAGTTTGGCCCATTCCTACGAGCAGTACTTC
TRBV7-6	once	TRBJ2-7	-	CASSLVAGVGEQYF	TGTGCCAGCAGCTTAGTTGCAGGGGTGGGCGAGCAGTACTTC
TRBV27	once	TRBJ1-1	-	CASSLAGSYTEAFF	TGTGCCAGCAGTTTAGCGGGGTCCTACACTGAAGCTTTCTTT
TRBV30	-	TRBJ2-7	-	CACGPRRSYEQYF	TGTGCCTGTGGTCCGAGGCGATCCTACGAGCAGTACTTC
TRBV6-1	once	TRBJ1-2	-	CASSEGNRAGSRGGYTF	TGTGCCAGCAGTGAAGGCAATAGGGCAGGGAGTCGCGGTGGCTACACCTTC
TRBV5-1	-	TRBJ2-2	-	CASSFEGTGELFF	TGCGCCAGCAGCTTCGAGGGAACCGGGGAGCTGTTTTTT